The text below deals with one T cell receptor beta chain. What it binds is unknown. General study results and limits: In terms of TCR gene usage, tumor memory CD4+ T cells clustered together with blood and lymph node memory CD4+ cells, as well as with lymph node naive CD4+ cells.

TCRdb reprocessed the 5' RACE reads with MiXCR, giving one entry per CDR3 protein. The sample holds under 9,500 distinct CDR3 sequences, 30% to 40% seen once. Germline V CDR1 and CDR2: DFQATT, SNEGSKA (reference sequence). The CDR3 covers 19 residues. J was trimmed by 6 bases and V by 3 bases; bases with no gene match: 18. Tregs were sorted as CD4+CD25+CD127-/low cells. The clonotype originates from a female donor with breast cancer. The genes are TRBV20-1 and TRBJ1-5; 12 nucleotides match TRBD1. The sequencing input was Tregs sorted from blood. Here the CDR3 DNA reads TGCAGTGCTAGGACCGGGACAGGGGGCTCCGGAGCGGAAGGTCAGCCCCAGCATTTT. This encodes CSARTGTGGSGAEGQPQHF.